The 3 T cell receptor beta chains presented below share a single source sample, sequenced in a study of T cells in Graves' hyperthyroidism and ophthalmopathy. RNA transcripts were the template for amplifying TCR beta CDR3 regions. The TCR CDR3 first-round RT-PCR relied on the HTBI primer set. Using its own MiXCR run on the multiplex PCR reads, TCRdb lists one record per CDR3 protein. In the table there are around 540,000 distinct CDR3 sequences, about 16% of which are singletons. The sample taken for sequencing was blood. All receptors derive from a woman in her thirties with Graves' ophthalmopathy.

V is TRBV18 and J is TRBJ2-3, with TRBD2 matching over 9 bases. The CDR3 totals 16 residues. The V and J ends lost 3 bases and 3 bases, in that order; junction bases with no gene match: 7. CDR1 and CDR2 (germline): KGHSH, LQKENI. For the CDR3, the DNA is TGTGCCAGCTCACCTTCTCTTCTAGCGGGAACAGATACGCAGTATTTT. This sequence encodes CASSPSLLAGTDTQYF.

About this clonotype: Compared with germline, one end of the junction differs, possibly owing to a read error. The CDR3 coding sequence is TGTGCCAGCAGCTTCGGTGTTTACAGGGGTTCCGGGGAGCTGTTTTTT. Encoded protein: CASSFGVYRGSGELFF. This chain joins TRBV5-1 and TRBJ2-2, with 7 bases fitting TRBD1. CDR3 length equals 16 residues. Germline-derived CDR1 and CDR2 are SGHRS and YFSETQ.

Ten or more counts support this clonotype. This chain connects TRBV9 to TRBJ1-1; 10 bases are a match to TRBD1. V lost 4 bases to trimming and J lost 4 bases; unmatched junction nucleotides: 7. Germline-derived CDR1 and CDR2 are SGDLS and YYNGEE. This CDR3 has 15 amino acids. For the CDR3, the DNA is TGTGCCAGCAGCCCATGGACAGGGGGGGCCACTGAAGCTTTCTTT. Translated, it gives CASSPWTGGATEAFF.